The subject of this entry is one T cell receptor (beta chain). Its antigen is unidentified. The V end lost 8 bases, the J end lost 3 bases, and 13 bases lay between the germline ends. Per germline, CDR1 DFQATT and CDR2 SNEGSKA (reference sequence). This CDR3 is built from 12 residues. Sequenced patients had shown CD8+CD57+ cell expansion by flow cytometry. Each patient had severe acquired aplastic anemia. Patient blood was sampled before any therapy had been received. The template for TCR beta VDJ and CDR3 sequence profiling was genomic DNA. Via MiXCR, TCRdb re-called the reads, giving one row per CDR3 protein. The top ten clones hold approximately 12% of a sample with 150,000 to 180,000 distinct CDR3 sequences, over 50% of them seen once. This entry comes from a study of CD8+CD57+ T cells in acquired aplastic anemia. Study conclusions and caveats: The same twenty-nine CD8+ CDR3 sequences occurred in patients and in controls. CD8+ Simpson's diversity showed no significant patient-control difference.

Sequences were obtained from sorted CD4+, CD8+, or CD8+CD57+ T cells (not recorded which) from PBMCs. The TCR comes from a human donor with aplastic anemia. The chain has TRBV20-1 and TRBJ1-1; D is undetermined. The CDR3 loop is CSFTTGYTEAFF. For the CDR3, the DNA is TGCAGTTTCACGACGGGGTACACTGAAGCTTTCTTT.